The 9 T cell receptor beta chains given below trace back to one sample, sequenced in a study of OX40 agonist ivuxolimab in advanced cancers. Some clones are missing from TCRdb's copy, which holds only in-frame ones; the method was immunoSEQ multiplex PCR. The sample has about 59,000 clones, 85% to 95% seen once. The material was CD4+ or CD8+ T cells sorted from blood, obtained in a trial of the OX40 agonist ivuxolimab. These TCRs come from an adult with an advanced solid tumor such as melanoma, head and neck, liver or kidney cancer.

The V gene is TRBV7-2, the J gene TRBJ2-7; TRBD2 might be the D (6 bases). Per the germline V gene, CDR1 is SGHTA and CDR2 is FQGNSA. V dropped 3 bases and J dropped 0 bases, with 9 bases sitting between them. This CDR3 region has 14 residues. DNA of the CDR3: TGTGCCAGCAGCTTGGGACTTTCCTCCTACGAGCAGTACTTC. Amino acids: CASSLGLSSYEQYF.

V usage is TRBV9 and J usage is TRBJ2-1, with D possibly being TRBD2 (6 bases). The CDR3 consists of 16 residues. Trimming left V 0 bases short and J 6 bases short, with 16 bases between. Germline V gene lookup returns CDR1 SGDLS and CDR2 YYNGEE. CDR3 amino acids: CASSVDGDSAFNEQFF. CDR3 in DNA: TGTGCCAGCAGCGTAGATGGGGACTCCGCATTCAATGAGCAGTTCTTC.

V is TRBV7-6 and J is TRBJ2-2; TRBD2 is a possible D gene (5 bases). The ends were cut back, 4 bases at V and 5 bases at J, with 11 bases in the middle. Germline CDR1 and CDR2: SGHVS and FNYEAQ. This CDR3 comprises 14 residues. The CDR3 sequence: CASSSLSGTGELFF. CDR3 DNA: TGTGCCAGCAGCTCCCTAAGCGGTACCGGGGAGCTGTTTTTT. Looking up the rest from reference TRBV7-6 and TRBJ2-2 gives the full variable domain: GAGVSQSPRYKVTKRGQDVALRCDPISGHVSLYWYRQALGQGPEFLTYFNYEAQQDKSGLPNDRFSAERPEGSISTLTIQRTEQRDSAMYRCASSSLSGTGELFFGEGSRLTVL.

This clone was observed once. Germline and junction disagree at one end, which may indicate a read error. This sequence joins TRBV6-4 and TRBJ1-2; D gene uncertain. CDR3 length equals 13 residues. Germline CDR1 is MRHNA and CDR2 is SNTAGT. The CDR3 region is CAGSDSGKSGYTF. The CDR3 DNA follows: TGTGCCGGCAGTGACTCTGGGAAGTCTGGCTACACCTTC.

The CDR3 coding sequence is TGTGCCAGCAGTTACGCTAGCGCAGCCTACGAGCAGTACTTC. It is translated as CASSYASAAYEQYF. V is TRBV6-6 and J is TRBJ2-7; D possibly corresponds to TRBD2 (6 bases). There are 14 residues in the CDR3. CDR1 and CDR2 (germline): MNHNY, SVGAGI (reference sequence). Between the trimmed V and J ends, which lost 2 bases and 2 bases, there was a span of 10 bases.

The chain is built from TRBV19 and TRBJ2-1, with TRBD2 identical over 9 bases. Germline V gives CDR1 LNHDA, CDR2 SQIVND (reference sequence). The CDR3 runs to 15 residues. V lost 3 bases, J lost 5 bases, and 5 bases stayed unmatched. In DNA form, the CDR3 reads TGTGCCAGTAGTATGTCGCGGGAGGGGAACAATGAGCAGTTCTTC. Translating it yields CASSMSREGNNEQFF.

This rearrangement joins TRBV10-3 to TRBJ1-1; TRBD1 matches 7 bases. V trimming: 10 bases; J trimming: 1 base; junction bases outside the gene matches: 6. This CDR3 is built from 13 residues. In germline, CDR1 is ENHRY, CDR2 SYGVKD. The CDR3 DNA reads as TGTGCCACCTGGGACAGCCCGAACACTGAAGCTTTCTTT. Translating it yields CATWDSPNTEAFF.

The rearrangement joins TRBV29-1 to TRBJ2-1, with D uncertain. Trimming left V 1 base short and J 4 bases short, with 17 bases between. This CDR3 has 16 residues. Germline CDR1 is SQVTM and CDR2 is ANQGSEA. The CDR3 loop reads CSVEAGGPRLYNEQFF. The CDR3 DNA reads as TGCAGCGTTGAAGCGGGTGGTCCAAGGTTGTACAATGAGCAGTTCTTC.

This chain joins TRBV4-1 and TRBJ2-3; 9 bases match TRBD1. CDR3 size: 15 residues. The V and J ends lost 4 bases and 6 bases, in that order; junction bases with no gene match: 8. Germline V gene data show CDR1 as MGHRA and CDR2 as YSYEKL. The CDR3 DNA follows: TGCGCCAGCAGCCTCCGGACAGGGGCAACTGATACGCAGTATTTT. Protein sequence: CASSLRTGATDTQYF.